This T cell receptor (beta chain) was identified in a study of CD8 T cells in Susac syndrome. Points on this clonotype: What it binds is unknown.

Study findings and constraints: Susac-specific public clones numbered 15 to 20 in total CD8+ repertoires (and 4 or 5 in CD8+ TEMRA repertoires).

RNA, at about 0.45 to 1 ug, was reverse transcribed with random hexamers. With immunoSEQ multiplex PCR, TCR beta CDR3 was amplified across 54 Vbeta and 13 Jbeta. A single record per CDR3 protein comes from TCRdb applying MiXCR to the immunoSEQ multiplex PCR reads. This table has some 110,000 distinct CDR3 sequences, around 94% appearing once. This CDR3 comprises 14 residues. Germline lookup yields CDR1 SGHDN and CDR2 FVKESK. V gave up 5 bases and J gave up 10 bases; unmatched junction bases: 9. This TCR was sampled from a human donor with Susac syndrome. Sequencing was carried out using CD8+ T cells from PBMCs. The V and J genes are TRBV14 and TRBJ2-1; 9 positions match TRBD2. The CDR3 DNA follows: TGTGCCAGCAGCGAAGCGCCTAGCGGGGTCGAGCAGTTCTTC. This translates into CASSEAPSGVEQFF.